This TCR beta chain was sequenced for a study of T cell clonality in common variable immunodeficiency. The CDR3 totals 15 residues. The germline CDR1 and CDR2 sequences are SGHRS and YFSETQ. The V and J ends lost 0 bases and 4 bases, in that order; junction bases with no gene match: 6. This clone was counted ten times or more. What it recognizes is unknown. The observed sequence ends 3 residues before the CDR3 terminus, with the missing tail filled in from the germline J gene. The protocol was immunoSEQ multiplex PCR, while the TCRdb copy is restricted to in-frame clones and leaves out a portion. The sample has some 38,000 clones, none seen only once. Findings of the study overall: TCRbeta clonality was increased in CVID versus healthy controls. Shared TCRbeta clones were fewer between CVID subjects than controls.

V usage is TRBV5-1 and J usage is TRBJ1-2; 7 bases match TRBD1. The TCR sequence derives from a person between 18 and 69 years old in good health. The sample consisted of peripheral blood mononuclear cells. The CDR3 here is CASSLDLGTVYGYTF. Partial CDR3 DNA: TGCGCCAGCAGCTTGGACCTAGGGACAGTCTATGGC.